The 30 T cell receptor beta chains below come from one sample, sequenced in a study of T cells in Graves' hyperthyroidism and ophthalmopathy. Using RNA transcripts as the source, TCR beta CDR3 regions were amplified. HTBI primers were employed in a first-round RT-PCR of the TCR CDR3. One entry per CDR3 protein, called by TCRdb with MiXCR from the multiplex PCR reads. The table lists more than 500,000 distinct CDR3 sequences, roughly 16% of them singletons. The sequenced material came from blood. These receptor sequences come from a woman aged 25 to 39 with Graves' ophthalmopathy.

This rearrangement joins TRBV3-1 to TRBJ2-4; the D gene could be TRBD1 or TRBD2 (6 bases each). CDR3 size: 16 residues. V was trimmed by 4 bases and J by 0 bases, leaving 13 bases between them. CDR1 LGHDT and CDR2 YNNKEL come from the germline V gene (reference sequence). The CDR3 DNA follows: TGTGCCAGCAGCCTAGACAGGACTATAGCCAAAAACATTCAGTACTTC. Translated, it gives CASSLDRTIAKNIQYF.

The chain is built from TRBV7-8 and TRBJ2-1; 7 positions agree with TRBD2. The CDR3 is made up of 19 amino acids. CDR1 SGHVS and CDR2 FQNEAQ come from the germline V gene. V lost 5 bases to trimming and J lost 1 base; unmatched junction nucleotides: 17. CDR3 sequence: CASSPRDDSWGGSYNEQFF. DNA of the CDR3: TGTGCCAGCAGCCCTCGGGACGATAGCTGGGGGGGTTCCTACAATGAGCAGTTCTTC.

The J gene is TRBJ2-2, the V gene TRBV7-2; D gene uncertain. CDR3 length: 14 residues. Between the trimmed V and J ends, which lost 6 bases and 6 bases, there was a span of 14 bases. Germline assignment: CDR1 SGHTA and CDR2 FQGNSA. The CDR3 here is CASSSPQSPGELFF. Here the CDR3 DNA reads TGTGCCAGCAGTTCCCCGCAGTCCCCCGGGGAGCTGTTTTTT. Full variable domain (missing parts from reference TRBV7-2 and TRBJ2-2): GAGVSQSPSNKVTEKGKDVELRCDPISGHTALYWYRQSLGQGLEFLIYFQGNSAPDKSGLPSDRFSAERTGGSVSTLTIQRTQQEDSAVYLCASSSPQSPGELFFGEGSRLTVL.

The chain carries TRBV30 and TRBJ1-1; no definite D call. The V gene's germline CDR1 is GTSNPN and CDR2 SVGIG (reference sequence). The V end was cut by 2 bases, the J end by 1 base, with 8 bases between. The CDR3 sequence is 13 residues long. DNA of the CDR3: TGTGCCTGGAGTTCGCTGCCGAACACTGAAGCTTTCTTT. Amino acids: CAWSSLPNTEAFF.

CDR3 residues: CAWSAERDTSTDTQYF. The CDR3 nucleotides are TGTGCCTGGAGTGCTGAGAGAGACACCAGCACAGATACGCAGTATTTT. The V and J genes are TRBV30 and TRBJ2-3; D remains unclear. Between the trimmed V and J ends, which lost 1 base and 0 bases, there was a span of 14 bases. Germline V gene data show CDR1 as GTSNPN and CDR2 as SVGIG (reference sequence). The CDR3 runs to 16 residues.

In DNA form, the CDR3 reads TGTGCCAGCAGTCCCCAAACAGGGGTTAACGAAAAACTGTTTTTT. Translating gives CASSPQTGVNEKLFF. The chain has TRBV28 and TRBJ1-4; 7 bases map to TRBD1. J was trimmed by 8 bases and V by 5 bases; bases with no gene match: 11. This CDR3 is built from 15 residues. The germline V gene has CDR1 MDHEN and CDR2 SYDVKM.

Many counts were recorded for this clonotype. The chain couples TRBV5-1 to TRBJ2-1, with TRBD2 as a possible D gene (6 bases). V was pared by 1 base and J by 5 bases, with 16 bases between. CDR3 length equals 16 residues. The germline V gene encodes CDR1 SGHRS and CDR2 YFSETQ. DNA for the CDR3: TGCGCCAGCAGCTTGAGTTTAGCTAGCGTCGACAATGAGCAGTTCTTC. Amino acid sequence: CASSLSLASVDNEQFF. The full variable domain, with the rest looked up from reference TRBV5-1 and TRBJ2-1, is KAGVTQTPRYLIKTRGQQVTLSCSPISGHRSVSWYQQTPGQGLQFLFEYFSETQRNKGNFPGRFSGRQFSNSRSEMNVSTLELGDSALYLCASSLSLASVDNEQFFGPGTRLTVL.

This rearrangement joins TRBV5-8 to TRBJ1-1; D is unclear. Trimming took 2 bases from V and 4 from J, leaving 18 bases between them. CDR3 size: 16 residues. Germline V gives CDR1 SGHTS, CDR2 YDEGEE. The CDR3 region has the DNA TGTGCCAGCAGCTTAGAGAGGCCGGGGAGGTTCACTGAAGCTTTCTTT. Translated: CASSLERPGRFTEAFF.

The chain is built from TRBV6-1 and TRBJ1-5; D ambiguous. CDR3 length: 15 amino acids. The V end was cut by 4 bases, the J end by 5 bases, with 15 bases between. The germline gives CDR1 MNHNS, CDR2 SASEGT. DNA for the CDR3: TGTGCCAGCAGTGTCTTCTCGGGATTGGATCAGCCCCAGCATTTT. Amino acid sequence: CASSVFSGLDQPQHF.

This clonotype showed up just a few times. V is TRBV9 and J is TRBJ2-5; TRBD2 might be the D (6 bases). Trimming removed 3 bases from V and 5 bases from J, with 11 bases in between. Germline V lookup: CDR1 SGDLS, CDR2 YYNGEE. The CDR3 spans 13 residues. CDR3 in DNA: TGTGCCAGCAGCGGACGAGGAGGGGAGACCCAGTACTTC. Translation: CASSGRGGETQYF.

This clonotype was seen a few times. This chain joins TRBV20-1 and TRBJ1-4, with no clear D. Germline CDR1 and CDR2: DFQATT and SNEGSKA (reference sequence). The CDR3 length is 14 residues. Trimming stripped 2 bases from V and 4 bases from J, with 11 bases between. The CDR3 reads CSARPPQFNEKLFF. In DNA form, the CDR3 reads TGCAGTGCTAGACCCCCACAGTTTAATGAAAAACTGTTTTTT.

This clonotype was seen ten or more times. The rearrangement joins TRBV28 to TRBJ2-1; 15 nucleotides match TRBD2. The V segment lost 4 bases and the J segment 7 bases; nucleotides outside the gene matches: 17. Germline V gene data show CDR1 as MDHEN and CDR2 as SYDVKM. The length of the CDR3 is 20 residues. The CDR3 loop is CASSSDRERTSGRVGNEQFF. The CDR3 DNA follows: TGTGCCAGCAGTTCGGACAGGGAGAGGACTAGCGGGAGGGTCGGTAATGAGCAGTTCTTC.

In the case of this clonotype: Just one base apart from a much larger clone, this may be a read error. The chain is built from TRBV6-2 or TRBV6-3 and TRBJ2-3; TRBD1 is a possible D gene (5 bases). Trimming cost V 6 bases and J 1 base, with 14 bases left between them. The CDR3 runs to 15 residues. From germline, CDR1 is MNHEY and CDR2 SVGEGT. The DNA for the CDR3 is TGTGCCAGCAGCCCAAACAGGAGAGGCACAGATACGCAGTATTTT. Protein product: CASSPNRRGTDTQYF.

The chain is built from TRBV4-1 and TRBJ1-2, with 7 nucleotides matching TRBD1. Germline V gene lookup returns CDR1 MGHRA and CDR2 YSYEKL. This CDR3 has 15 amino acids. Trimming at V came to 4 bases and at J to 1 base, leaving 6 bases not matched to a gene. The chain's CDR3 is CASSPETGNNYGYTF. The CDR3 bases are TGCGCCAGCAGCCCCGAGACAGGGAATAACTATGGCTACACCTTC.

The sample holds a few counts of this clonotype. The rearrangement joins TRBV30 to TRBJ2-7, with TRBD1 matching over 10 bases. This CDR3 comprises 14 residues. V gave up 4 bases and J gave up 1 base; unmatched junction bases: 4. The V gene's germline CDR1 is GTSNPN and CDR2 SVGIG (reference sequence). DNA for the CDR3: TGTGCCTGGACTCCGGGACAGGGGTCCTACGAGCAGTACTTC. This sequence encodes CAWTPGQGSYEQYF.

This clonotype was observed many times. V is TRBV7-9 and J is TRBJ2-7; 11 bases are shared with TRBD2. CDR3 length: 14 amino acids. The V gene's germline CDR1 is SEHNR and CDR2 FQNEAQ (reference sequence). With 5 bases clipped from V and 5 bases from J, the junction kept 5 bases outside the gene matches. CDR3: CASSELAGDHEQYF. The CDR3 DNA follows: TGTGCCAGCAGCGAACTAGCGGGAGATCACGAGCAGTACTTC.

The chain recombines TRBV20-1 with TRBJ1-5, with D possibly matching TRBD1 (5 bases). CDR1 and CDR2 from the germline V gene are DFQATT and SNEGSKA (reference sequence). V was clipped by 6 bases and J by 2 bases, with 23 bases between them. CDR3 size: 17 residues. The CDR3 DNA reads TGCAGTGCCGCCGGGGAGGGGCCTACAAGGGGCAATCAGCCCCAGCATTTT. As protein: CSAAGEGPTRGNQPQHF.

The chain carries TRBV4-3 and TRBJ1-4; D is possibly TRBD1 (6 bases). There are 17 residues in the CDR3. V shed 0 bases and J shed 6 bases, with 17 bases lying between them. Germline CDR1 is LGHNA and CDR2 is YSLEER. CDR3 bases: TGCGCCAGCAGCCAAGAGGGATTGAACAGGGTGGATGAAAAACTGTTTTTT. This codes for CASSQEGLNRVDEKLFF.

A single count supports this clonotype. This rearrangement joins TRBV7-2 to TRBJ2-2; weak D call: TRBD2 (5 bases). This CDR3 is 16 amino acids long. V was trimmed by 6 bases and J by 6 bases, leaving 20 bases between them. Looked up from germline, CDR1 is SGHTA and CDR2 is FQGNSA. CDR3 nucleotide sequence: TGTGCCAGCAGTTCCCGGGGATTTGGTCCCGCCGGGGAGCTGTTTTTT. Encoded protein: CASSSRGFGPAGELFF.

This clonotype was detected ten times or more. The genes are TRBV5-1 and TRBJ1-1; tentative D call: TRBD1 (5 bases). Between the trimmed V and J ends, which lost 0 bases and 8 bases, there was a span of 14 bases. The germline gives CDR1 SGHRS, CDR2 YFSETQ. This CDR3 contains 14 residues. The CDR3 sequence: CASSLVQEGAEAFF. Here the CDR3 DNA reads TGCGCCAGCAGCTTGGTACAGGAAGGGGCCGAAGCTTTCTTT.

This clonotype was counted at least ten times. The V and J genes are TRBV5-1 and TRBJ2-3, with 16 bases aligning to TRBD2. The J segment lost 3 bases and the V segment lost 3 bases, leaving 1 base of the junction unmatched. The CDR3 consists of 16 residues. The germline CDR1 and CDR2 sequences are SGHRS and YFSETQ. The CDR3 loop is CASSWGLAGGTDTQYF. DNA of the CDR3: TGCGCCAGCAGCTGGGGACTAGCGGGAGGGACAGATACGCAGTATTTT.

V is TRBV3-1 and J is TRBJ2-3, with 7 bases that match TRBD1. There are 14 residues in the CDR3. Germline-derived CDR1 and CDR2 are LGHDT and YNNKEL (reference sequence). J was trimmed by 11 bases and V by 1 base; bases with no gene match: 9. The CDR3 DNA reads as TGTGCCAGCAGCCAAGGCCCTGGGCAGGGGGTGCAGTATTTT. Translated: CASSQGPGQGVQYF.

This clonotype was counted at least ten times. This chain connects TRBV20-1 to TRBJ1-2, with D possibly matching TRBD1 (5 bases). Germline CDR1 DFQATT, CDR2 SNEGSKA (reference sequence). The CDR3 length is 14 residues. Trimming pared 1 base from V and 5 bases from J, leaving 14 bases between. In DNA form, the CDR3 reads TGCAGTGCTAGAGTTGCGACAGAGGGTTATGGCTACACCTTC. Translated: CSARVATEGYGYTF.

This clonotype has at least ten counts. The chain is built from TRBV30 and TRBJ2-1, with D perhaps matching TRBD1 (5 bases). The CDR3 is made up of 14 amino acids. Trimming stripped 2 bases from V and 4 bases from J, with 12 bases between. CDR1 GTSNPN and CDR2 SVGIG come from the germline V gene (reference sequence). The CDR3 DNA is TGTGCCTGGAGTAGGGGCGGCGTTTACAATGAGCAGTTCTTC. It translates to CAWSRGGVYNEQFF. The full variable domain, its missing parts supplied by reference TRBV30 and TRBJ2-1, is SQTIHQWPATLVQPVGSPLSLECTVEGTSNPNLYWYRQAAGRGLQLLFYSVGIGQISSEVPQNLSASRPQDRQFILSSKKLLLSDSGFYLCAWSRGGVYNEQFFGPGTRLTVL.

In this sample, this clonotype turned up many times. V usage is TRBV6-1 and J usage is TRBJ1-5, with 8 bases aligning to TRBD1. Per germline, CDR1 MNHNS and CDR2 SASEGT. This CDR3 has 15 amino acids. Trimming took 6 bases from V and 0 from J; bases not matched to a gene: 4. The CDR3 coding sequence is TGTGCCAGCAGGACAGGGGTCCTTAGCAATCAGCCCCAGCATTTT. Translated, it gives CASRTGVLSNQPQHF.

This clonotype was counted a few times. This chain joins TRBV28 and TRBJ1-2, with 12 bases matching TRBD1. This CDR3 has 15 residues. V dropped 8 bases and J dropped 4; count of bases not matched to a gene: 8. Germline loops: CDR1 MDHEN, CDR2 SYDVKM. CDR3 amino acids: CASGSPGQGAYGYTF. The DNA for the CDR3 is TGTGCCAGCGGTTCTCCGGGACAGGGGGCCTATGGCTACACCTTC.

This clonotype was found a few times. The chain employs TRBV19 and TRBJ1-2; weak D call: TRBD1 (5 bases). The CDR3 extends over 15 amino acids. Germline values: CDR1 LNHDA, CDR2 SQIVND (reference sequence). The V and J ends lost 7 bases and 2 bases respectively, with 17 bases between them. This CDR3 is CASTPAGFGNYGYTF. The CDR3 region has the DNA TGTGCCAGTACCCCAGCAGGGTTCGGAAACTATGGCTACACCTTC.

This clonotype was detected only a few times. V is TRBV7-6 and J is TRBJ2-5, with 7 nucleotides matching TRBD2. The CDR3 spans 14 residues. Germline lookup yields CDR1 SGHVS and CDR2 FNYEAQ. The ends lost 5 bases at V and 5 bases at J; junction bases unmatched: 8. CDR3 nucleotide sequence: TGTGCCAGCAGCCCTCGTGGGGGGGTGGAGACCCAGTACTTC. Translation: CASSPRGGVETQYF.

This chain links TRBV2 with TRBJ2-7; 8 bases map to TRBD2. This CDR3 is built from 14 residues. Trimming cost V 0 bases and J 2 bases; bases outside gene matches: 0. Germline CDR1 and CDR2: SNHLY and FYNNEI. The CDR3 region is CASSEASGAYEQYF. In DNA form, the CDR3 reads TGTGCCAGCAGTGAAGCTAGCGGGGCCTACGAGCAGTACTTC.

At least ten counts were recorded for this clonotype. This chain joins TRBV24-1 and TRBJ2-2; 8 positions match TRBD2. Per the germline V gene, CDR1 is KGHDR and CDR2 is SFDVKD. Germline trimming cut 5 bases from V and 2 bases from J; bases unmatched to any gene: 6. The CDR3 consists of 16 residues. DNA of the CDR3: TGTGCCACCAGTGGCGGGGGGCGGTCTAACACCGGGGAGCTGTTTTTT. Protein product: CATSGGGRSNTGELFF.